Listed here is a single T cell receptor (beta chain). What this receptor recognizes is not known. One base away there is no much larger clone; base qualities are not given. The data belong to a study of cytomegalovirus exposure and HLA in healthy donors (dated by TCRdb to about 2017). Some background on the complete study: In an earlier analysis of 550 to 750 of the donors, 276 Gb of sequence data and 117 million unique TCR beta sequences from 180 million or so T cells were reported. Roughly 300 gigabases of sequencing data and around 80 million unique TCR sequences made up an early release that covered several hundred HLA-typed donors. Of the approximately 370 genotyped donors, 81% were placed in the genetic ancestry cluster associated with self-reported Caucasian donors. The study aimed to test whether signatures of past pathogen exposure could be identified by cataloging public T cell receptors. Using immunosequencing, the study profiled T cell repertoires from fewer than 850 subjects and related those repertoires to cytomegalovirus serostatus. Along with the roughly 700-subject first cohort, a separate validation cohort of over 90 different subjects was used. The study combined high-throughput TCR immunosequencing, statistical association of individual TCRs with disease status, and machine learning to predict cytomegalovirus infection status. In a later analysis, previously published TCR beta repertoires from several hundred donors were re-analyzed and high-resolution HLA genotyping was added so that TCR occurrence patterns could be studied. Rather than drawing on any new phenotypic data, the later analysis identified candidate immune exposures from TCR beta sequences and the way those sequences occurred across donors. An earlier analysis of several hundred of the donors applied high-throughput TCR beta sequencing to assess whether each TCR beta V gene segment acted as functional or pseudogenic. Donor age, sex, ethnicity and CMV serostatus were compiled alongside the repertoire data. A later genetic analysis used genome-wide SNP genotypes for about 60% of the 666 donors, treating that subset as a discovery cohort. All discovery cohort repertoires had been generated using a single sequencing platform. Class I and class II HLA loci were covered by the typing at four-digit resolution. Typing coverage varied by locus: about 620-630 donors for A, B, C, DRB1 and DQB1; around 560 for DQA1; more than 600 for DPA1; fewer than 480 for DPB1. Several DR-DQ haplotypes were treated as single units for association and clustering because of strong linkage in the cohort. Among several hundred genotyped donors of the cohort, an average of roughly 230,000 unique TCR beta nucleotide sequences was sequenced per donor, of which about 18% were non-productive.

Library preparation used the immunoSEQ multiplex PCR assay. For the multiplex PCR, a mixture combining 60 forward primers for TCR Vbeta segments and 13 reverse primers for TCR Jbeta segments was used. Amplification of the CDR3 region of rearranged TCR beta genes was performed with a multiplex PCR assay on genomic DNA. On the Illumina HiSeq System, the amplified TCR beta libraries were sequenced as 87-base-pair reads. As for the authors' bioinformatics: Across the 670 or so repertoires, a later analysis counted approximately 83 million unique TCR beta chains, 9.5 million to 12 million of which were shared by at least two donors. Raw reads were error-corrected and collapsed into unique sequences by a nearest-neighbor algorithm in which closely related sequences were merged to remove PCR and sequencing errors. CDR3 sequences were aligned to IMGT reference sequences to assign V, D and J gene segments. For a sequence to be retained, at least a six-nucleotide match to both a V gene segment and a J gene segment was required. A rearrangement counted as productive if the CDR3 had no stop codons and remained in frame with V and J, and every other rearrangement counted as non-productive. Following IMGT convention, CDR3 was defined as the stretch from the second conserved V-encoded cysteine to the conserved J-encoded phenylalanine. The earlier analysis of about 500 of the donors excluded sequences that lacked an unambiguous match to a single V gene segment. An earlier analysis of just under 600 of the donors called V segments functional above 56.7% productive rearrangements and segregating when the between-donor standard deviation exceeded 5%. To diagnose cytomegalovirus status from the catalog of TCR beta chain sequences, a statistical classification framework was built. V and J gene assignment, in a later analysis, came from comparing TCR nucleotide sequences with IMGT/GENE-DB human TR gene sequences. Using the TCRdist pipeline, a later analysis assigned CDR3 sequences along with most-parsimonious VDJ recombination scenarios. In a later analysis, each TCR beta chain was defined by its CDR3 amino acid sequence together with its V-gene family, and reads lacking a unique V-gene family were excluded. In a later analysis, 500 to 700 highly shared, low-generation-probability nucleotide sequences were removed to address suspected cross-contamination and a sequencing artifact. For each public chain, a later analysis derived a clonal expansion index from normalized ranks of inferred template counts within each repertoire. Generation probabilities in a later analysis came from a VDJ recombination model fitted to out-of-frame rearrangements, and those results were checked against IGoR. A later analysis scored TCR-TCR, TCR-HLA and TCR-CMV co-occurrence with hypergeometric tests, applying a repertoire-size bias correction to TCR pairs. A later analysis estimated false discovery rates by permuting HLA or CMV assignments 20 times. A later analysis grouped co-occurring TCRs with DBSCAN, adding TCRdist sequence similarity when clustering within HLA-allele-positive subsets. Repertoires with fewer than 30,000 or more than 120,000 public chains, plus five repertoires with anomalous nucleotide sharing, were excluded from co-occurrence clustering. In TCRdb, the immuneACCESS table is reduced to in-frame sequences with V and J assigned. These tables do not hold every clone; where another copy was compared, an unresolved V gene accounts for under half, and the others remain unexplained. That table supplies the V and J calls and clone size; D and trimming were determined from the DNA. The sample data list some 99,000 clones, and roughly 69% of these were observed just once. About 5.7% of the sample comes from the top ten.

The paper's findings and limits, for the study overall: Sequencing depth was assumed to be roughly uniform across donors in the presence/absence analyses, though that assumption may not hold. Cytomegalovirus status was reported to be diagnosed by the classifier with high specificity and sensitivity in both the original and validation cohorts. For the cohort, immune exposure information was limited to CMV serostatus. A further reported finding was that TCR beta sequences accurately predicted the HLA-A and HLA-B alleles for most subjects in the first cohort. An earlier analysis of some 560 of the donors showed that most TCR beta V segments appeared in productive rearrangements either about 90% or about 30% of the time, which broadly matched IMGT annotations. Because some donors lacked HLA typing at each locus, the association tests relied only on the typed subset. Because counts were too low, roughly 17 rarely observed V segments, including chromosome 9 orphons, were left out of the earlier analysis of 500 to 750 of the donors. When HLA alleles, especially DR and DQ, strongly co-occurred, TCR associations were difficult to assign to individual alleles. A group of highly shared sequence variants was considered likely to be a technical artifact of the sequencing pipeline. Specific HLA alleles were associated with some 15,000 TCR beta sequences at a false discovery rate of 0.05 in a later analysis. In this cohort, only TCR beta chains were sequenced, and detectable features were limited by the absence of alpha or paired-chain data. In the study, around 150 TCR beta chains were listed as associated with cytomegalovirus. A later analysis found that HLA-associated TCR beta chains were more clonally expanded and had lower generation probabilities than equally common non-associated chains. Most CMV-associated TCR beta chains appeared to be HLA-restricted in a later analysis, and the HLA associations seemed to be driven largely by CMV exposure. Linkage disequilibrium might explain the correlated functional status among segregating V segments, but an unknown experimental factor could not be ruled out. A few of the identified cytomegalovirus-associated TCR beta chains were confirmed in vitro to be specific for cytomegalovirus antigens. In a later genetic analysis, a missense DCLRE1C variant was associated with V-gene and J-gene trimming of TCR beta chains, and the association was replicated in an independent cohort. The authors suggested that the approach could potentially be generalized to other disease states and immunological phenotypes. In a later analysis, the rate of TCR association differed among HLA loci, with DRB1 alleles having the most associated TCRs and HLA-C alleles having the fewest. According to a later genetic analysis, donors in an Asian-associated ancestry cluster had fewer N-insertions in productive TCRs than the approximately 700-donor mean. Several of the top co-occurrence clusters appeared to be linked to parvovirus B19, influenza, CMV and Epstein-Barr virus, according to a later analysis. Some IMGT-functional V segments, including TRBV6-2 and TRBV6-3, could not be distinguished by the 87-base-pair reads and were therefore excluded. While some public TCRs were present in many individuals, most TCR sequences turned up only very rarely across donors.

The cohort comprised more than 550 healthy bone marrow donors. All cohort members were sampled while nominally healthy, although unrecorded immune exposures were likely present. The donor tested CMV seropositive, placing the donor among the 289 seropositive members of the cohort. Every donor gave a peripheral blood sample, and the peripheral blood mononuclear cells from that sample were used for TCR beta sequencing. Genomic DNA extraction from the blood cell samples was performed with the Qiagen DNeasy Blood Extraction Kit. The trim is 1 base for V and 3 bases for J, with a gap of 7 bases between the germline ends. CDR3 length: 13 amino acids, cysteine to phenylalanine. The entry retains the CDR3 DNA only, 39 bases that are in frame from base 1. The germline V gene (reference sequence) supplies CDR1 SEHNR and CDR2 FQNEAQ.

The rearrangement combines TRBV7-9 with TRBJ2-7; the D gene is possibly TRBD2, with 5 bases matching. Sequencing was carried out using PBMCs. This sequence originates from a woman in her 70s in good health and CMV-seropositive. The sequenced DNA: TGTGCCAGCAGCTTAGACGGGGTCTACGAGCAGTACTTC. It codes for CASSLDGVYEQYF.